This TCR beta chain was sequenced in a study of cytomegalovirus exposure and HLA in healthy donors. The study, taken as a whole, reports: Exclusion as indistinguishable affected some V segments, including TRBV6-2 and TRBV6-3. A later analysis linked a missense variant in DCLRE1C to the trimming of TCR beta V and J genes. Most TCR sequences proved rare, with some public TCRs found in many donors.

PCR amplification relied on 60 Vbeta primers (plus 13 Jbeta primers). Sequencing used immunoSEQ multiplex PCR; TCRdb keeps in-frame clones, though not all of them. This table holds around 94,000 clones, roughly 71% found once. As for this clone: The antigen is undetermined.

Germline CDR1 is SGHTA and CDR2 is FQGNSA. V was pared by 1 base and J by 7 bases, with 10 bases of the junction left unmatched. The CDR3 is 18 amino acids. Sequenced input: PBMCs. This sequence was found in a woman aged 40 to 50 in good health and CMV-seronegative. The genes are TRBV7-2 and TRBJ2-3; 14 bases are a match to TRBD2. This CDR3 is CASSLVGTSGGVPHTQYF. The CDR3, as DNA: TGTGCCAGCAGCTTAGTTGGGACTAGCGGGGGCGTACCGCATACGCAGTATTTT.